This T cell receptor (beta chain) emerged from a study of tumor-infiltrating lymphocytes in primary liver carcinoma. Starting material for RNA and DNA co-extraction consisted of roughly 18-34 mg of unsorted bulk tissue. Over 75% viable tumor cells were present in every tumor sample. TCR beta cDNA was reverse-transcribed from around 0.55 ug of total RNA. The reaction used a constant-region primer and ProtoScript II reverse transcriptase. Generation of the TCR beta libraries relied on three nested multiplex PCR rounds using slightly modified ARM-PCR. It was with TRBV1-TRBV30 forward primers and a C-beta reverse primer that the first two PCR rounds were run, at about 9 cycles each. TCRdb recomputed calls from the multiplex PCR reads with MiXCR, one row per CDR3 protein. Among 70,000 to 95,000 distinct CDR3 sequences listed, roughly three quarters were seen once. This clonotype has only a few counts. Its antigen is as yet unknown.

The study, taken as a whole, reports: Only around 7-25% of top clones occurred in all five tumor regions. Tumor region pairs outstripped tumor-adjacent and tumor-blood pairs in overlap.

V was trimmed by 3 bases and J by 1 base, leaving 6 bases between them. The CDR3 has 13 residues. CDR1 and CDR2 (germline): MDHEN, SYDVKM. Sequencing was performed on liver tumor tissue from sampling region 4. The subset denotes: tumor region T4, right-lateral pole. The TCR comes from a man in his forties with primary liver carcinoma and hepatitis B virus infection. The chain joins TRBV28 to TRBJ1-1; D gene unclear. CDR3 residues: CASSFSPNTEAFF. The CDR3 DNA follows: TGTGCCAGCAGTTTCAGCCCGAACACTGAAGCTTTCTTT. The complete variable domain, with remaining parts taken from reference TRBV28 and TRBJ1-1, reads DVKVTQSSRYLVKRTGEKVFLECVQDMDHENMFWYRQDPGLGLRLIYFSYDVKMKEKGDIPEGYSVSREKKERFSLILESASTNQTSMYLCASSFSPNTEAFFGQGTRLTVV.